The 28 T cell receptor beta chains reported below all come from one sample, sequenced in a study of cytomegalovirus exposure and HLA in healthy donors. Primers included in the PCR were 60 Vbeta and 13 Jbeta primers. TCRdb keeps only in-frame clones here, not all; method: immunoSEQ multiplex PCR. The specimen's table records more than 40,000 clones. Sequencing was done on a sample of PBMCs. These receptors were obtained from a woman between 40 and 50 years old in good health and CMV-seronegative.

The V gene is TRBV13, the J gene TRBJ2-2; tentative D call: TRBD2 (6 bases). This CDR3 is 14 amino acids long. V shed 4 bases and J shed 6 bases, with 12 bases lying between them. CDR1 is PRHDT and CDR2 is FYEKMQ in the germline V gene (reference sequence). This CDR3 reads CASSYPSGAGELFF. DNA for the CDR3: TGTGCCAGCAGCTACCCCTCGGGGGCCGGGGAGCTGTTTTTT.

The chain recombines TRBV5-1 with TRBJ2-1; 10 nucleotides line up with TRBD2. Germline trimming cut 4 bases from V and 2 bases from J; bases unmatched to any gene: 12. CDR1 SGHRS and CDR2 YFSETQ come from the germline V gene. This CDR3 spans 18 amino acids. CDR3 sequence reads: CASSLRGGTSVTYNEQFF. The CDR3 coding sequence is TGCGCCAGCAGCCTCAGGGGGGGGACTAGCGTTACCTACAATGAGCAGTTCTTC.

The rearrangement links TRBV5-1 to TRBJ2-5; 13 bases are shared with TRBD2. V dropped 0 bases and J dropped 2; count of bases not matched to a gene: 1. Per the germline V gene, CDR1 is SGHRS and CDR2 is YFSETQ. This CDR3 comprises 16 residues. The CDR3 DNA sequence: TGCGCCAGCAGCTTGGTGGGACTAGCGGGGCAAGAGACCCAGTACTTC. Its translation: CASSLVGLAGQETQYF.

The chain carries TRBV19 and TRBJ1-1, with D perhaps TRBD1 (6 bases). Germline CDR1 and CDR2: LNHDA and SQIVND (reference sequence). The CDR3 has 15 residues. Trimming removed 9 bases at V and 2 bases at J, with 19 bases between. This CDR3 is CASRNLQQGNTEAFF. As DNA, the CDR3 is TGTGCCAGCAGGAACTTACAACAGGGTAACACTGAAGCTTTCTTT. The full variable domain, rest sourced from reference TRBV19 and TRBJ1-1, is DGGITQSPKYLFRKEGQNVTLSCEQNLNHDAMYWYRQDPGQGLRLIYYSQIVNDFQKGDIAEGYSVSREKKESFPLTVTSAQKNPTAFYLCASRNLQQGNTEAFFGQGTRLTVV.

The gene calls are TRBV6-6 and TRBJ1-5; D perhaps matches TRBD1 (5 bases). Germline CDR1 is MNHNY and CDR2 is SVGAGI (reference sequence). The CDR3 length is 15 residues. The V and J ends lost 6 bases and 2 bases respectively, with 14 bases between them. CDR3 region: CASSPGRDGNQPQHF. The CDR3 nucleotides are TGTGCCAGCAGCCCAGGGAGGGACGGCAATCAGCCCCAGCATTTT.

CDR3 bases: TGTGCCAGCAGTGAAGGTGGCAGCCAAGAGACCCAGTACTTC. Protein sequence: CASSEGGSQETQYF. V and J are TRBV25-1 and TRBJ2-5; no definite D call. The CDR3 is 14 residues long. Germline assignment: CDR1 MGHDK and CDR2 SYGVNS. V shed 2 bases and J shed 1 base, with 8 bases lying between them.

The CDR3 loop is CASSSEGLEETQYF. For the CDR3, the DNA is TGCGCCAGCAGCTCTGAGGGTCTCGAAGAGACCCAGTACTTC. The rearrangement links TRBV5-1 to TRBJ2-5, with D maybe TRBD2 (5 bases). V lost 3 bases and J lost 3, with 12 bases in between. This CDR3 spans 14 amino acids. Germline V lookup: CDR1 SGHRS, CDR2 YFSETQ.

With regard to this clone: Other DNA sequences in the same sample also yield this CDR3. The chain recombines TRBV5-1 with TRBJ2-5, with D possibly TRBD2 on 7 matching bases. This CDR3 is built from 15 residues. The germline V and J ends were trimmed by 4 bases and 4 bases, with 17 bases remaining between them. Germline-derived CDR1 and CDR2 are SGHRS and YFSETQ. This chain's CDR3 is CASSGQTGGGETQYF. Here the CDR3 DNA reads TGCGCCAGCAGCGGACAGACCGGCGGGGGAGAGACCCAGTACTTC.

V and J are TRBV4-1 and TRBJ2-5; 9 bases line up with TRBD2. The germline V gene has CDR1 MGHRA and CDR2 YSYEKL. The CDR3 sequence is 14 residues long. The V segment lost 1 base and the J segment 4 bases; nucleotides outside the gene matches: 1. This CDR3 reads CASSQVAGVETQYF. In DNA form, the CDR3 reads TGCGCCAGCAGCCAAGTAGCGGGAGTAGAGACCCAGTACTTC.

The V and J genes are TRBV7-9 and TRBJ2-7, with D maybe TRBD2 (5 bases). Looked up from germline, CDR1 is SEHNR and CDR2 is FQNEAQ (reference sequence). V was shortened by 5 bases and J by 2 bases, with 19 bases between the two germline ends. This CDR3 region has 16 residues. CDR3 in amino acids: CASSGPEGYSAYEQYF. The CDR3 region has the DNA TGTGCCAGCAGCGGACCAGAGGGCTACAGCGCCTACGAGCAGTACTTC.

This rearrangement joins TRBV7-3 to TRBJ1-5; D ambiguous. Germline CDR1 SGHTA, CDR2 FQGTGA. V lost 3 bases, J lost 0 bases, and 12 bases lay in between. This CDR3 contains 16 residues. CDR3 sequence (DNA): TGTGCCAGCAGCTTCTCCGGGGAAGATAGCAATCAGCCCCAGCATTTT. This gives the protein CASSFSGEDSNQPQHF.

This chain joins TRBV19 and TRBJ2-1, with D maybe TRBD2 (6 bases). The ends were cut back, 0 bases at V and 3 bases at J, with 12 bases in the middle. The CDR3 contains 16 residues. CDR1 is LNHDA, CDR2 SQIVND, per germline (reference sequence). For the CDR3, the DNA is TGTGCCAGTAGTATAGATCCAAGCGGGTACTACAATGAGCAGTTCTTC. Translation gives CASSIDPSGYYNEQFF. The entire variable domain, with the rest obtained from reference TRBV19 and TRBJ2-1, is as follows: DGGITQSPKYLFRKEGQNVTLSCEQNLNHDAMYWYRQDPGQGLRLIYYSQIVNDFQKGDIAEGYSVSREKKESFPLTVTSAQKNPTAFYLCASSIDPSGYYNEQFFGPGTRLTVL.

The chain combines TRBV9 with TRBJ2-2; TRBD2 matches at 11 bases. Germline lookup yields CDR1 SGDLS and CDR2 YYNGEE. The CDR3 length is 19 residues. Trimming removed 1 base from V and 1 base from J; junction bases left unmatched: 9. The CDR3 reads CASSVLASGRNLNTGELFF. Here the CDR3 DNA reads TGTGCCAGCAGCGTACTGGCTAGCGGGAGGAACTTGAACACCGGGGAGCTGTTTTTT.

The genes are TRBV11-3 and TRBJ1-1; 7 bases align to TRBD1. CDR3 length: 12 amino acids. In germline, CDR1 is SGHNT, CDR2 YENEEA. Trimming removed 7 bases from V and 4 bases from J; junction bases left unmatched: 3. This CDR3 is CASTEGATEAFF. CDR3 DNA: TGTGCCAGCACCGAGGGGGCCACTGAAGCTTTCTTT. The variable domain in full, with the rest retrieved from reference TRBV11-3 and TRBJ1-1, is EAGVVQSPRYKIIEKKQPVAFWCNPISGHNTLYWYLQNLGQGPELLIRYENEEAVDDSQLPKDRFSAERLKGVDSTLKIQPAELGDSAVYLCASTEGATEAFFGQGTRLTVV.

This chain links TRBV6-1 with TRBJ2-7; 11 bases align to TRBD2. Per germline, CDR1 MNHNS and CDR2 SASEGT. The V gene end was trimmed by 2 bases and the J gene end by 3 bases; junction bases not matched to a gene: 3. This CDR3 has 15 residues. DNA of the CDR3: TGTGCCAGCAGTGAACTAGCGGGAGGTTACTACGAGCAGTACTTC. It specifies CASSELAGGYYEQYF.

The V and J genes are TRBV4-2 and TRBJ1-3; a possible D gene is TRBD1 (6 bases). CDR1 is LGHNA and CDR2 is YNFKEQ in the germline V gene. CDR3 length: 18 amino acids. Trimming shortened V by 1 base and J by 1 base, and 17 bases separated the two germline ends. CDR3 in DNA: TGTGCCAGCAGCCAAGTACCGGCAGGGGCTCTTTCTGGAAACACCATATATTTT. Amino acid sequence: CASSQVPAGALSGNTIYF.

The CDR3 loop reads CASSLGVAGAGELFF. The CDR3 nucleotides are TGCGCCAGCAGCTTGGGGGTAGCGGGAGCCGGGGAGCTGTTTTTT. This chain connects TRBV5-1 to TRBJ2-2, with 9 bases fitting TRBD2. The CDR3 is 15 residues long. CDR1 and CDR2 (germline): SGHRS, YFSETQ. Unmatched junction bases numbered 3, after V lost 0 bases and J lost 6 bases.

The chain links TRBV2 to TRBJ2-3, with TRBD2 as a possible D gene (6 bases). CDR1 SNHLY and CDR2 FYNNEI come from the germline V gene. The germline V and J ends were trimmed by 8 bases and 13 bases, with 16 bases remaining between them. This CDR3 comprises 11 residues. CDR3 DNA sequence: TGTGCCAGCCGGCAAATGGGACTCGAGTATTTT. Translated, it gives CASRQMGLEYF.

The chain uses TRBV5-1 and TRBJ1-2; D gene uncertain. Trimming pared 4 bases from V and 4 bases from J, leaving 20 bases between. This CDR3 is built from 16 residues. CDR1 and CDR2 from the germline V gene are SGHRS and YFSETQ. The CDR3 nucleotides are TGCGCCAGCAGCCCCCGAAGTGGTAGTCATCCCTATGGCTACACCTTC. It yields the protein CASSPRSGSHPYGYTF.

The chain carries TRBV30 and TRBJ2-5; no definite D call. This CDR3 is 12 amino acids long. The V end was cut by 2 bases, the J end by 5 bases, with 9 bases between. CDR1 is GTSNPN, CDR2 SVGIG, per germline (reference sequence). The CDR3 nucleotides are TGTGCCTGGAGTTGGTCCGGGGAGACCCAGTACTTC. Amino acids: CAWSWSGETQYF.

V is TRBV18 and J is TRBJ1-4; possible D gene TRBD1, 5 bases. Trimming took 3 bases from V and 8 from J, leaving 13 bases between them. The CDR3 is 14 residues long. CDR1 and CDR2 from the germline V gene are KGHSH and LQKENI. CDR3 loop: CASSPYQGDEKLFF. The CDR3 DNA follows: TGTGCCAGCTCACCCTATCAGGGCGACGAAAAACTGTTTTTT.

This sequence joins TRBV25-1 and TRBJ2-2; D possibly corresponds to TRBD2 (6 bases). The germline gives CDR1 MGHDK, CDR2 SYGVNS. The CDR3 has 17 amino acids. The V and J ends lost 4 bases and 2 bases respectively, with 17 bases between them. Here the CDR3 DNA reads TGTGCCAGCAGTGGAAGACCCGGGACTCCTAACACCGGGGAGCTGTTTTTT. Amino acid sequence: CASSGRPGTPNTGELFF. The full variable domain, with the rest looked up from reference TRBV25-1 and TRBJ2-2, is EADIYQTPRYLVIGTGKKITLECSQTMGHDKMYWYQQDPGMELHLIHYSYGVNSTEKGDLSSESTVSRIRTEHFPLTLESARPSHTSQYLCASSGRPGTPNTGELFFGEGSRLTVL.

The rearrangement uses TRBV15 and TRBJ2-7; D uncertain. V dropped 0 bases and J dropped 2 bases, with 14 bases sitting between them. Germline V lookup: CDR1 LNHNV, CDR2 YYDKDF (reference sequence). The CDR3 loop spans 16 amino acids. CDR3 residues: CATSRDPVAIPYEQYF. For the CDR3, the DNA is TGTGCCACCAGCAGAGATCCCGTAGCTATCCCCTACGAGCAGTACTTC.

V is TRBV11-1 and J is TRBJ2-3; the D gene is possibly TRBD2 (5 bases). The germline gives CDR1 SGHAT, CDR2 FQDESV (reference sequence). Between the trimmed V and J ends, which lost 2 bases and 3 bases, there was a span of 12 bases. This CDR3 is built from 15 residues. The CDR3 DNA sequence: TGTGCCAGCAGCTTAATTTCCGCGGGTACAGATACGCAGTATTTT. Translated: CASSLISAGTDTQYF.

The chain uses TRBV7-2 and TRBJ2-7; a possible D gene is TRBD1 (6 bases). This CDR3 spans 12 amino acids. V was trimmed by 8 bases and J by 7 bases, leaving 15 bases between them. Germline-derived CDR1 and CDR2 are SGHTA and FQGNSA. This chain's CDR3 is CASGVGGEEQYF. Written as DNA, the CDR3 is TGTGCCAGCGGCGTAGGGGGAGAAGAGCAGTACTTC.

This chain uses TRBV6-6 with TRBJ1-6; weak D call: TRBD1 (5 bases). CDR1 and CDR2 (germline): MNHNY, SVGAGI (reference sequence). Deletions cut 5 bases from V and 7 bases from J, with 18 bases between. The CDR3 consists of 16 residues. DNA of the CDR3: TGTGCCAGCAGTCCCCCCCTTAGGGGCAGGAATTCACCCCTCCACTTT. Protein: CASSPPLRGRNSPLHF.

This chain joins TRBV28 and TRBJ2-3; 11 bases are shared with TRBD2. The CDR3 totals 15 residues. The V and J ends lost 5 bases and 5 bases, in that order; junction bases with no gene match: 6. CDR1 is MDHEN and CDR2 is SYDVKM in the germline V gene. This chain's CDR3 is CASSTIAGGVDTQYF. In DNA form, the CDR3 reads TGTGCCAGCAGTACTATAGCGGGAGGGGTAGATACGCAGTATTTT.

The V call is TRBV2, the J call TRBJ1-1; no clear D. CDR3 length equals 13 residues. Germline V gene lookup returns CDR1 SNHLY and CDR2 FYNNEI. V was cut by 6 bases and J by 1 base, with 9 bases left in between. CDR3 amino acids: CASRRYWNTEAFF. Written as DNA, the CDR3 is TGTGCCAGCAGGAGGTACTGGAACACTGAAGCTTTCTTT.